The present entry profiles one T cell receptor (beta chain) with its context. Single viable CD3+CD4+CD8-CD45RO+ cells were sorted as the memory CD4+ T cells. V was trimmed by 4 bases and J by 5 bases, leaving 14 bases between them. The germline gives CDR1 SEHNR, CDR2 FQNEAQ (reference sequence). The CDR3 runs to 15 residues. These data originate in a study of memory CD4+ T cells and cytomegalovirus serostatus. Across the study: Healthy Belgian adult donors included nine or ten CMV-positive and around 25 CMV-negative people.

TCRdb's copy holds only in-frame clones and misses some; the assay was immunoSEQ multiplex PCR. The repertoire includes about 50,000 clones, around 82% of them detected once, and 0.65% to 0.85% sits in the top ten. This TCR derives from an adult in good health and CMV-seronegative. Input material: memory CD4+ T cells from blood. The rearrangement links TRBV7-9 to TRBJ1-4; D is ambiguous. The CDR3 reads CASSSNLVVNEKLFF. The CDR3 DNA follows: TGTGCCAGCAGCTCTAACCTGGTGGTAAATGAAAAACTGTTTTTT.